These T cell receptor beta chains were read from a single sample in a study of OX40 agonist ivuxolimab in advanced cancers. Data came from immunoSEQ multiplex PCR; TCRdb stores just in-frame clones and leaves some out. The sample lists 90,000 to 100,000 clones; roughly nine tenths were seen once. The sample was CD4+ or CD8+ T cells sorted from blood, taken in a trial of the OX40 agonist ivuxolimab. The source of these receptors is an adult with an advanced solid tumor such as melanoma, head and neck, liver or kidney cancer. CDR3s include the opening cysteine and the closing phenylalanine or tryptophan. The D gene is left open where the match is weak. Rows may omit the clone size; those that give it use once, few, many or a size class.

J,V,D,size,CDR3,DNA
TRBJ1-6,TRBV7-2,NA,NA,CASSSQPGHNSPLHF,TGTGCCAGCAGCTCACAACCGGGACATAATTCACCCCTCCACTTT
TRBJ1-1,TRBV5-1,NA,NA,CASSSKVGNTEAFF,TGCGCCAGCAGCAGTAAAGTAGGGAACACTGAAGCTTTCTTT
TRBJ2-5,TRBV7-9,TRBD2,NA,CASSFLAGEGETQYF,TGTGCCAGCAGCTTCTTAGCGGGAGAGGGGGAGACCCAGTACTTC
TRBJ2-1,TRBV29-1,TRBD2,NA,CSVDRSASGSWDYNEQFF,TGCAGCGTTGATAGGTCGGCTAGCGGATCCTGGGACTACAATGAGCAGTTCTTC
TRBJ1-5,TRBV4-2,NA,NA,CASSLKNSNQPQHF,TGTGCCAGCAGCTTGAAAAATAGCAATCAGCCCCAGCATTTT
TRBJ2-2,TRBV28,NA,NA,CASMWGQGHTGELFF,TGTGCCAGCATGTGGGGCCAGGGGCACACCGGGGAGCTGTTTTTT
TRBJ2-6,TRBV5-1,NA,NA,CASSPHGPAQNSGANVLTF,TGCGCCAGCAGCCCCCACGGACCGGCTCAGAACTCTGGGGCCAACGTCCTGACTTTC
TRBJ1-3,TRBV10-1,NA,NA,CASSEGQYSGNTIYF,TGCGCCAGCAGTGAAGGACAGTACTCTGGAAACACCATATATTTT
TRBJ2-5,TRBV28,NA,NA,CASSTGPAVTQYF,TGTGCCAGCAGTACGGGACCGGCGGTTACCCAGTACTTC
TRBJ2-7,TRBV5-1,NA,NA,CASSPGTATYEQYF,TGCGCCAGCAGCCCCGGGACGGCGACCTACGAGCAGTACTTC
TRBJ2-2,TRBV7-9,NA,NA,CASSSGTRELFF,TGTGCCAGCAGCTCAGGGACCAGGGAGCTGTTTTTT
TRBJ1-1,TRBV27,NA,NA,CASSLRGARMNTEAFF,TGTGCCAGCAGTTTACGAGGGGCTCGTATGAACACTGAAGCTTTCTTT
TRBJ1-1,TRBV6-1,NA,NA,CASSLGQRTEAFF,TGTGCCAGCAGCCTTGGACAGCGTACTGAAGCTTTCTTT
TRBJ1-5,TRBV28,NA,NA,CASSFAQNSNQPQHF,TGTGCCAGCAGCTTTGCGCAGAATAGCAATCAGCCCCAGCATTTT
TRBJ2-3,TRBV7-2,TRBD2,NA,CASSFPTSGTDTQYF,TGTGCCAGCAGCTTCCCGACTAGCGGCACAGATACGCAGTATTTT
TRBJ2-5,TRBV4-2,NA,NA,CASSQDYWRSQETQYF,TGTGCCAGCAGCCAAGATTATTGGCGGAGCCAAGAGACCCAGTACTTC
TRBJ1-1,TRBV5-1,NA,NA,CASSPGQLLMNTEAFF,TGCGCCAGCAGCCCCGGACAGTTACTTATGAACACTGAAGCTTTCTTT
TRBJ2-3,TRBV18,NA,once,CASSPVRAGQDTQYF,TGTGCCAGCTCACCAGTTAGGGCAGGGCAAGATACGCAGTATTTT
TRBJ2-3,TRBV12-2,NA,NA,CASRFSPDTQYF,TGTGCAAGTCGCTTCAGCCCGGATACGCAGTATTTT
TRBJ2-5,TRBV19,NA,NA,CASSTRRGETQYF,TGTGCCAGTAGTACCAGGAGGGGAGAGACCCAGTACTTC
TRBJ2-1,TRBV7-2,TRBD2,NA,CASSPPGTSNNEQFF,TGTGCCAGCAGCCCTCCGGGGACTAGCAACAATGAGCAGTTCTTC
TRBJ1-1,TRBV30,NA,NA,CAWIPRVKNTEAFF,TGTGCCTGGATCCCCCGGGTTAAGAACACTGAAGCTTTCTTT
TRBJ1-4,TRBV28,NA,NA,CASSGDYGAFSREKLFF,TGTGCCAGCAGTGGGGATTACGGGGCCTTTTCGAGAGAAAAACTGTTTTTT
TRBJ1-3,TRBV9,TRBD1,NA,CASSPTGAGNTIYF,TGTGCCAGCAGCCCCACAGGGGCCGGAAACACCATATATTTT
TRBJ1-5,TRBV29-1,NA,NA,CSVVEGNQPQHF,TGCAGCGTTGTAGAGGGCAATCAGCCCCAGCATTTT
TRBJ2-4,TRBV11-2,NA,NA,CASSTLGQGKVKNIQYF,TGTGCCAGCAGCACGCTCGGGCAGGGGAAGGTCAAAAACATTCAGTACTTC
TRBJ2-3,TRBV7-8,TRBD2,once,CACGASGPDTQYF,TGTGCCTGTGGGGCTAGCGGTCCCGATACGCAGTATTTT
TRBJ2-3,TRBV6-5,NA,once,CASSEAYGTDTQYF,TGTGCCAGCTCCGAGGCTTATGGCACAGATACGCAGTATTTT
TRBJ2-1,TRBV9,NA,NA,CASSVRAGPHNEQFF,TGTGCCAGCAGCGTACGGGCGGGACCCCACAATGAGCAGTTCTTC
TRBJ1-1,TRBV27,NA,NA,CASSWDVGNTEAFF,TGTGCCAGCAGTTGGGACGTCGGAAACACTGAAGCTTTCTTT
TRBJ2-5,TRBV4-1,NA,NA,CASSQWRQETQYF,TGCGCCAGCAGCCAATGGCGGCAAGAGACCCAGTACTTC
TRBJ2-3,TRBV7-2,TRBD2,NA,CASRRLAGNTDTQYF,TGTGCCAGTCGGAGGCTAGCGGGAAATACAGATACGCAGTATTTT
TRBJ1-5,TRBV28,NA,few,CASSWDQPQHF,TGTGCCAGCAGTTGGGATCAGCCCCAGCATTTT
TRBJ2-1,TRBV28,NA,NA,CATGVSYNEQFF,TGTGCCACAGGGGTTAGCTACAATGAGCAGTTCTTC
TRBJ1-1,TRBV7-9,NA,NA,CASSLSANTEAFF,TGTGCCAGCAGCTTATCCGCGAACACTGAAGCTTTCTTT
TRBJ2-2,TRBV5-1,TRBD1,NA,CASSLQGANTGELFF,TGCGCCAGCAGCTTACAGGGGGCCAACACCGGGGAGCTGTTTTTT
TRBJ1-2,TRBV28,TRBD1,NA,CASRTGGAYGYTF,TGTGCCAGCAGAACAGGGGGCGCTTATGGCTACACCTTC
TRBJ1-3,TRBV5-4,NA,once,CASSLEKGAGNTIYF,TGTGCCAGCAGCTTGGAAAAGGGGGCTGGAAACACCATATATTTT
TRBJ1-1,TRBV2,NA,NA,CASSVQGVKAFF,TGTGCCAGCAGTGTTCAGGGTGTAAAGGCTTTCTTT
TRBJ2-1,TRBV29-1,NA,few,CSVESGVREQFF,TGCAGCGTTGAATCCGGGGTTAGGGAGCAGTTCTTC
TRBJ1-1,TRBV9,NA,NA,CASSSIARDTEAFF,TGTGCCAGCAGCTCTATAGCCAGGGACACTGAAGCTTTCTTT
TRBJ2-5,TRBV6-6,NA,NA,CASGHHMETQYF,TGTGCATCGGGACACCACATGGAGACCCAGTACTTC
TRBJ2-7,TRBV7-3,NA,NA,CASSNHLTKFLPYEQYF,TGTGCCAGCAGTAACCACTTGACAAAATTTCTACCCTACGAGCAGTACTTC
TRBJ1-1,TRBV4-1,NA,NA,CASSPSAGARDTEAFF,TGCGCCAGCAGCCCTAGTGCGGGGGCTCGGGACACTGAAGCTTTCTTT
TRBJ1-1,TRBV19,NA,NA,CASSATVNTEAFF,TGTGCCAGTAGTGCAACGGTGAACACTGAAGCTTTCTTT
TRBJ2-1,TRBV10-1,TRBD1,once,CASSERTGMNEQFF,TGCGCCAGCAGTGAGAGGACAGGGATGAATGAGCAGTTCTTC
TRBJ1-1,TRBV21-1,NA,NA,CASSGPGTVMNTEAFF,TGTGCCAGCAGTGGTCCCGGGACAGTTATGAACACTGAAGCTTTCTTT
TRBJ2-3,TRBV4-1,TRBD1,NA,CASSQVITGGNTQYF,TGCGCCAGCAGCCAAGTCATCACAGGGGGTAATACGCAGTATTTT
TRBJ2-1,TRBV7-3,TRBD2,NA,CASSLASGIWNEQFF,TGTGCCAGCAGCTTAGCTAGCGGGATCTGGAATGAGCAGTTCTTC
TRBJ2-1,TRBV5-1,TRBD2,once,CASTGLAGDNEQFF,TGCGCCAGCACAGGACTAGCGGGAGACAATGAGCAGTTCTTC
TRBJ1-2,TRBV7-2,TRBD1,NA,CASSLEQGASGYTF,TGTGCCAGCAGCTTAGAACAGGGGGCAAGTGGCTACACCTTC